The next 3 T cell receptor beta chains were all read from a single sample in a study of identical twins. TCRdb reprocessed the 5' RACE reads via MiXCR and lists one record per CDR3 protein. In the table there are approximately 690,000 distinct CDR3 sequences, 5.5% to 7.5% of which are singletons. The sequenced sample consisted of naive T cells sorted from blood. The receptor set was obtained from a man aged 18 to 35 in good health.

The sample holds many counts of this clonotype. The V gene is TRBV11-2, the J gene TRBJ2-1; 8 nucleotides align to TRBD2. The CDR3 spans 17 residues. Germline V gene data show CDR1 as SGHAT and CDR2 as FQNNGV. V was pared by 1 base and J by 1 base, with 6 bases of the junction left unmatched. The CDR3 protein is CASSLVGSGESYNEQFF. The DNA of the CDR3 is TGTGCCAGCAGCTTAGTGGGTAGCGGGGAGTCCTACAATGAGCAGTTCTTC.

This clonotype came up many times. The V and J genes are TRBV5-1 and TRBJ2-1; TRBD2 matches at 13 bases. V was clipped by 0 bases and J by 9 bases; unmatched bases: 12. CDR1 is SGHRS and CDR2 is YFSETQ in the germline V gene. The CDR3 runs to 18 residues. As DNA, the CDR3 is TGCGCCAGCAGCTTGGCCCTGGAGGGACTAGCGGGAAGTGGTGAGCAGTTCTTC. Translated: CASSLALEGLAGSGEQFF.

The CDR3 reads CASSLGPVETQYF. The CDR3 DNA sequence: TGCGCCAGCAGCTTGGGCCCGGTGGAGACCCAGTACTTC. This chain joins TRBV5-1 and TRBJ2-5; D ambiguous. The germline CDR1 and CDR2 sequences are SGHRS and YFSETQ. The ends were cut back, 0 bases at V and 5 bases at J, with 8 bases in the middle. The CDR3 contains 13 residues.